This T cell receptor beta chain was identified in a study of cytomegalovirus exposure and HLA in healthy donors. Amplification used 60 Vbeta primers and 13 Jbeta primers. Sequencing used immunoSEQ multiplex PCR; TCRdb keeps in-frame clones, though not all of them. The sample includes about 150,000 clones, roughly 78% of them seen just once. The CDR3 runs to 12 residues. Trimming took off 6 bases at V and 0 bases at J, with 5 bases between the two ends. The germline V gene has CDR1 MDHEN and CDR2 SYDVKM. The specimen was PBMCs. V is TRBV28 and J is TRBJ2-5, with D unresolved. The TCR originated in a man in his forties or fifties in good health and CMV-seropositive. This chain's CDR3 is CASRDYQETQYF. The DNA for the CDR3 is TGTGCCAGCAGAGACTACCAAGAGACCCAGTACTTC.